A selection of T cell receptor beta chains follows, all from one sample in a study of blood T cell repertoires in COVID-19. Measured with immunoSEQ multiplex PCR; TCRdb has only the in-frame clones, and not every one. The repertoire consists of fewer than 70,000 clones, with 80% to 90% occurring once and the leading ten covering roughly 2.6%. The sample was peripheral blood. The receptors shown here come from a man aged 45-65 years with acute or convalescent COVID-19. Both conserved end residues are part of each CDR3. A D gene is named only where the DNA matches it firmly. Clone size is given for some rows only: seen once, a few or many times, or a class if the clone is expanded.

CDR3aa: CASSPGGRDRGGKGNQPQHF
CDR3nt: TGCGCCAGCAGTCCGGGGGGCCGGGACAGGGGAGGTAAGGGCAATCAGCCCCAGCATTTT
abundance: -
v_gene: TRBV23-1
d_gene: TRBD1
j_gene: TRBJ1-5

CDR3aa: CASVLAGTDTQYF
CDR3nt: TGTGCCAGCGTACTAGCGGGCACAGATACGCAGTATTTT
abundance: -
v_gene: TRBV12-3/TRBV12-4
d_gene: TRBD2
j_gene: TRBJ2-3

CDR3aa: CASSQSSLQGDEQYF
CDR3nt: TGCGCCAGCAGCCAATCTAGTTTACAGGGTGACGAGCAGTACTTC
abundance: -
v_gene: TRBV4-3
d_gene: -
j_gene: TRBJ2-7

CDR3aa: CATSREGGENEQFF
CDR3nt: TGTGCCACCAGCAGAGAGGGAGGGGAAAATGAGCAGTTCTTC
abundance: -
v_gene: TRBV15
d_gene: TRBD2
j_gene: TRBJ2-1

CDR3aa: CASGSQGWTEAFF
CDR3nt: TGTGCCAGCGGCTCTCAGGGTTGGACTGAAGCTTTCTTT
abundance: -
v_gene: TRBV7-2
d_gene: -
j_gene: TRBJ1-1

CDR3aa: CASSLETYGAGTTRFF
CDR3nt: TGTGCCAGCAGCTTAGAAACTTACGGGGCCGGGACTACCCGGTTCTTC
abundance: -
v_gene: TRBV7-9
d_gene: TRBD2
j_gene: TRBJ2-1

CDR3aa: CASSLGTGVQPQHF
CDR3nt: TGTGCCAGCAGCTTAGGGACAGGGGTTCAGCCCCAGCATTTT
abundance: once
v_gene: TRBV11-2
d_gene: TRBD1
j_gene: TRBJ1-5

CDR3aa: CASSLGLALNEQFF
CDR3nt: TGTGCCAGCAGTCTGGGACTAGCGCTCAATGAGCAGTTCTTC
abundance: -
v_gene: TRBV7-9
d_gene: TRBD2
j_gene: TRBJ2-1

CDR3aa: CATSDPNSDRGLHF
CDR3nt: TGTGCCACCAGTGATCCAAATTCGGACAGGGGCCTCCACTTT
abundance: -
v_gene: TRBV24-1
d_gene: TRBD1
j_gene: TRBJ1-6

CDR3aa: CASSTNRDNEQFF
CDR3nt: TGTGCCAGCAGTACCAACAGGGATAATGAGCAGTTCTTC
abundance: -
v_gene: TRBV27
d_gene: -
j_gene: TRBJ2-1

CDR3aa: CASSHWDSMNTEAFF
CDR3nt: TGTGCCAGCAGCCATTGGGACAGCATGAACACTGAAGCTTTCTTT
abundance: -
v_gene: TRBV14
d_gene: TRBD1
j_gene: TRBJ1-1

CDR3aa: CASKRTGSDYGYTF
CDR3nt: TGCGCCAGTAAGAGGACAGGGTCGGACTATGGCTACACCTTC
abundance: -
v_gene: TRBV10-1
d_gene: TRBD1
j_gene: TRBJ1-2

CDR3aa: CASGLVLASEVGELFF
CDR3nt: TGTGCTAGTGGTTTGGTATTGGCTAGCGAGGTCGGGGAGCTGTTTTTT
abundance: -
v_gene: TRBV12-5
d_gene: -
j_gene: TRBJ2-2

CDR3aa: CASSADTGELFF
CDR3nt: TGTGCCAGCAGCGCGGACACCGGGGAGCTGTTTTTT
abundance: -
v_gene: TRBV9
d_gene: -
j_gene: TRBJ2-2

CDR3aa: CASKEQGYSSYEQYF
CDR3nt: TGTGCCAGCAAAGAACAGGGATACAGCTCCTACGAGCAGTACTTC
abundance: -
v_gene: TRBV2
d_gene: -
j_gene: TRBJ2-7

CDR3aa: CASKGWTSGFQETQYF
CDR3nt: TGTGCCAGCAAAGGATGGACTAGCGGATTTCAAGAGACCCAGTACTTC
abundance: -
v_gene: TRBV28
d_gene: TRBD2
j_gene: TRBJ2-5

CDR3aa: CASSQSTNEKLFF
CDR3nt: TGTGCCAGCAGTCAGTCAACTAATGAAAAACTGTTTTTT
abundance: few
v_gene: TRBV3-1/TRBV3-2
d_gene: -
j_gene: TRBJ1-4

CDR3aa: CASSSSFYGLAGGRVEQYF
CDR3nt: TGTGCCAGCAGTTCCTCATTCTACGGACTAGCGGGAGGGCGAGTCGAGCAGTACTTC
abundance: -
v_gene: TRBV6-2/TRBV6-3
d_gene: TRBD2
j_gene: TRBJ2-7

CDR3aa: CATSRGTGSNQPQHF
CDR3nt: TGTGCCACCAGCCGGGGGACAGGGAGTAATCAGCCCCAGCATTTT
abundance: once
v_gene: TRBV15
d_gene: TRBD1
j_gene: TRBJ1-5

CDR3aa: CATSDWTAYNEQFF
CDR3nt: TGTGCCACCAGTGATTGGACAGCCTACAATGAGCAGTTCTTC
abundance: -
v_gene: TRBV24-1
d_gene: -
j_gene: TRBJ2-1

CDR3aa: CASSLPGLRNTEAFF
CDR3nt: TGTGCCAGCAGCTTACCCGGACTACGGAACACTGAAGCTTTCTTT
abundance: -
v_gene: TRBV7-2
d_gene: -
j_gene: TRBJ1-1

CDR3aa: CASESSSGNTIYF
CDR3nt: TGTGCCAGCGAGTCCTCCTCTGGAAACACCATATATTTT
abundance: -
v_gene: TRBV11-3
d_gene: -
j_gene: TRBJ1-3

CDR3aa: CASRRSVSGNTIYF
CDR3nt: TGTGCCAGCAGGAGATCGGTCTCTGGAAACACCATATATTTT
abundance: few
v_gene: TRBV6-5
d_gene: -
j_gene: TRBJ1-3

CDR3aa: CASREDRLTNYGYTF
CDR3nt: TGTGCCAGCAGGGAGGACAGGCTTACTAACTATGGCTACACCTTC
abundance: once
v_gene: TRBV2
d_gene: TRBD1
j_gene: TRBJ1-2

CDR3aa: CASSTRLNTDTQYF
CDR3nt: TGTGCCAGCAGCACAAGACTGAACACAGATACGCAGTATTTT
abundance: -
v_gene: TRBV7-6
d_gene: -
j_gene: TRBJ2-3

CDR3aa: CASSMSDRAYTGELFF
CDR3nt: TGTGCCAGTAGTATGTCGGACAGGGCATACACCGGGGAGCTGTTTTTT
abundance: -
v_gene: TRBV19
d_gene: TRBD1
j_gene: TRBJ2-2

CDR3aa: CSVERYTDTQYF
CDR3nt: TGCAGCGTTGAACGTTACACAGATACGCAGTATTTT
abundance: -
v_gene: TRBV29-1
d_gene: -
j_gene: TRBJ2-3

CDR3aa: CASSYSPQGPQHF
CDR3nt: TGTGCCAGCAGTTACTCCCCACAGGGGCCCCAGCATTTT
abundance: few
v_gene: TRBV6-2/TRBV6-3
d_gene: -
j_gene: TRBJ1-5

CDR3aa: CAWSASYEQYF
CDR3nt: TGTGCCTGGAGTGCCAGCTACGAGCAGTACTTC
abundance: -
v_gene: TRBV30
d_gene: -
j_gene: TRBJ2-7

CDR3aa: CATTSQTSNEQFF
CDR3nt: TGTGCCACCACATCACAGACAAGCAATGAGCAGTTCTTC
abundance: -
v_gene: TRBV24-1
d_gene: -
j_gene: TRBJ2-1

CDR3aa: CASSGASGSHNEQFF
CDR3nt: TGTGCCAGCAGCGGGGCTAGCGGGTCACACAATGAGCAGTTCTTC
abundance: -
v_gene: TRBV9
d_gene: TRBD2
j_gene: TRBJ2-1

CDR3aa: CASRLAGGSYNEQFF
CDR3nt: TGTGCCAGCAGGTTAGCGGGAGGCTCCTACAATGAGCAGTTCTTC
abundance: -
v_gene: TRBV11-2
d_gene: TRBD2
j_gene: TRBJ2-1

CDR3aa: CASSQRQGMGGYTF
CDR3nt: TGTGCCAGCAGCCAAAGACAGGGCATGGGTGGCTACACCTTC
abundance: -
v_gene: TRBV3-1/TRBV3-2
d_gene: TRBD1
j_gene: TRBJ1-2

CDR3aa: CARSGGQGAHTSYNEQFF
CDR3nt: TGTGCCCGCTCCGGGGGACAGGGGGCCCACACCTCCTACAATGAGCAGTTCTTC
abundance: -
v_gene: TRBV28
d_gene: TRBD1
j_gene: TRBJ2-1

CDR3aa: CASSTYRGSNEKLFF
CDR3nt: TGTGCCAGCAGCACCTACAGGGGGAGTAATGAAAAACTGTTTTTT
abundance: once
v_gene: TRBV5-4
d_gene: TRBD1
j_gene: TRBJ1-4

CDR3aa: CASSPGTSGTNEQFF
CDR3nt: TGTGCCAGCAGCCCAGGGACTAGCGGGACCAATGAGCAGTTCTTC
abundance: -
v_gene: TRBV11-3
d_gene: TRBD2
j_gene: TRBJ2-1

CDR3aa: CASSIGRRDQGHNSPLHF
CDR3nt: TGTGCCAGTAGTATCGGGAGGCGGGACCAGGGACACAATTCACCCCTCCACTTT
abundance: -
v_gene: TRBV19
d_gene: -
j_gene: TRBJ1-6

CDR3aa: CASSLAGGGTEAFF
CDR3nt: TGTGCCAGCAGCTTAGCGGGGGGTGGAACTGAAGCTTTCTTT
abundance: -
v_gene: TRBV11-3
d_gene: -
j_gene: TRBJ1-1

CDR3aa: CSVRTLADSYNEQFF
CDR3nt: TGCAGCGTGCGGACCCTAGCCGACTCCTACAATGAGCAGTTCTTC
abundance: -
v_gene: TRBV29-1
d_gene: -
j_gene: TRBJ2-1